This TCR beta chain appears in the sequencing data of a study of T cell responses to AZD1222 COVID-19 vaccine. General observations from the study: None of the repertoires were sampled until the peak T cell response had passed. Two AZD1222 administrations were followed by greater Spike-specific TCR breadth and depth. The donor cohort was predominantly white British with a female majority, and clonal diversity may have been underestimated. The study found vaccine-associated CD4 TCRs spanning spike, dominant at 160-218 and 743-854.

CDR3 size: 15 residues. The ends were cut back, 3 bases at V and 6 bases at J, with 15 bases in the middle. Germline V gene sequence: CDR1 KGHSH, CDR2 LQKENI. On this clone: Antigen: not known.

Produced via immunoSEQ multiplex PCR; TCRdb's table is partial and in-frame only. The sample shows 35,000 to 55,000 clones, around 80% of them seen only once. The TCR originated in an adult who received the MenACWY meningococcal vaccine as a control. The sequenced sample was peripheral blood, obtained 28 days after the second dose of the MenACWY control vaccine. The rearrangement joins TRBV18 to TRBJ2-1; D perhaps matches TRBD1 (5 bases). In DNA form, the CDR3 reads TGTGCCAGCTCACCCCAGGGCACGCAAACCAATGAGCAGTTCTTC. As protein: CASSPQGTQTNEQFF.